These 8 T cell receptor beta chains share one sample of origin, sequenced in a study of Tregs in tolerant kidney transplant recipients. TCRdb's copy holds only in-frame clones and misses some; the assay was immunoSEQ multiplex PCR. The table records some 240,000 clones, 65% to 85% of them present only once. Material for sequencing was CD4+ T cells from blood. The receptors originated from a human donor in good health.

V is TRBV2 and J is TRBJ2-7, with TRBD2 identical over 8 bases. Germline values: CDR1 SNHLY, CDR2 FYNNEI. With 6 bases clipped from V and 2 bases from J, the junction kept 9 bases outside the gene matches. CDR3 length equals 15 residues. CDR3 DNA sequence: TGTGCCAGCAGAGTCAGGACGGGAGGGCCCTACGAGCAGTACTTC. It encodes CASRVRTGGPYEQYF.

The gene calls are TRBV5-4 and TRBJ2-7; TRBD1 might be the D (5 bases). Germline loops: CDR1 SGHNT, CDR2 YYREEE (reference sequence). Trimming removed 0 bases from V and 5 bases from J, with 15 bases in between. The CDR3 extends over 15 amino acids. The chain's CDR3 is CASSLGGRQSHEQYF. The CDR3 DNA is TGTGCCAGCAGCTTGGGGGGCCGACAGAGTCACGAGCAGTACTTC.

This clone was counted a few times. J is TRBJ1-6 and V is TRBV2; 9 bases agree with TRBD1. The J segment lost 10 bases and the V segment lost 4 bases, leaving 5 bases of the junction unmatched. The germline CDR1 and CDR2 sequences are SNHLY and FYNNEI. This CDR3 region has 14 residues. The CDR3 protein is CASSGTGVGSPLHF. The CDR3 DNA follows: TGTGCCAGCAGTGGGACAGGGGTTGGCTCACCCCTCCACTTT.

The chain is built from TRBV5-1 and TRBJ1-1, with TRBD1 matching over 7 bases. CDR3 length: 14 amino acids. V dropped 2 bases and J dropped 4; count of bases not matched to a gene: 5. Germline V CDR1 and CDR2: SGHRS, YFSETQ. In DNA form, the CDR3 reads TGCGCCAGCAGCTTCAGACAGGGCGGCACTGAAGCTTTCTTT. Its translation: CASSFRQGGTEAFF.

This chain connects TRBV5-1 to TRBJ1-2; D may be TRBD1 (5 bases). The CDR3 contains 14 residues. V lost 2 bases, J lost 0 bases, and 8 bases lay in between. Germline V lookup: CDR1 SGHRS, CDR2 YFSETQ. The CDR3 DNA is TGCGCCAGCAGCTTACAGGTGGCTAACTATGGCTACACCTTC. As protein: CASSLQVANYGYTF.

The J gene is TRBJ2-1, the V gene TRBV30; TRBD2 agrees at 9 bases. Germline assignment: CDR1 GTSNPN and CDR2 SVGIG (reference sequence). The CDR3 has 15 residues. J lost 3 bases, V lost 3 bases, and 6 bases had no gene match. As DNA, the CDR3 is TGTGCCTGGAGAGACCTAGCGGGGATCTACAATGAGCAGTTCTTC. This sequence encodes CAWRDLAGIYNEQFF.

This clone appeared once. The chain carries TRBV7-9 and TRBJ1-2, with D possibly matching TRBD1 (5 bases). The CDR3 is 16 amino acids. V was shortened by 2 bases and J by 0 bases, with 13 bases between the two germline ends. Per germline, CDR1 SEHNR and CDR2 FQNEAQ (reference sequence). CDR3 region: CASSLKQDYSNYGYTF. The CDR3 bases are TGTGCCAGCAGCTTAAAACAGGACTACTCTAACTATGGCTACACCTTC.

The rearrangement joins TRBV5-1 to TRBJ1-4; unclear D gene. Trimming removed 4 bases from V and 8 bases from J, with 15 bases in between. The germline V gene has CDR1 SGHRS and CDR2 YFSETQ. The CDR3 consists of 14 residues. The CDR3: CASSLSHPPEKLFF. CDR3 sequence (DNA): TGCGCCAGCAGCCTATCTCATCCGCCCGAAAAACTGTTTTTT. The complete variable domain, with remaining parts taken from reference TRBV5-1 and TRBJ1-4, reads KAGVTQTPRYLIKTRGQQVTLSCSPISGHRSVSWYQQTPGQGLQFLFEYFSETQRNKGNFPGRFSGRQFSNSRSEMNVSTLELGDSALYLCASSLSHPPEKLFFGSGTQLSVL.